The entry below gives a single TCR beta chain sequence along with its context. This clonotype was seen a handful of times. The target of this receptor is not known. No per-base quality is available; no much larger clone lies one base away. The study was a case-control design nested within a healthcare worker cohort in London, UK, with weekly nasopharyngeal swab PCR tests and blood sampling. Healthcare workers were recruited during the week of the UK lockdown, between 23 and 31 March 2020, and followed weekly for up to roughly 16 weeks. The CDR3 covers 13 residues, taking in both the cysteine and the phenylalanine. Of all the DNA, just the CDR3 is kept, 39 bases in frame from base 1. The germline V gene (reference sequence) sets CDR1 to SEHNR and CDR2 to FQNEAQ. V drops 1 base and J drops 3 bases, leaving 7 bases in between. These data originate in a study of early T cells in non-severe SARS-CoV-2 infection (dated by TCRdb to the early 2020s). For the study in its entirety: Because TCR sequencing was done on bulk RNA from unsorted whole blood, the alpha and beta chains could not be paired. The research as a whole found: Matching against VDJdb was skewed toward anti-spike CD8 responses, likely underestimated virus-specific expansions, and missed private and CD4 specificities.

Receptor amplification or capture employed 5' RACE. This sample was sequenced with a NextSeq 500. In the TCR library protocol, unique molecular identifiers were attached to individual cDNA molecules to correct for PCR bias and sequencing error. Both TCR alpha and beta chains were sequenced, and tight co-correlation was observed between alpha and beta sequence abundances in each sample. Concerning the study's data processing: Decombinator V4 was used to perform V gene, J gene and CDR3 annotation of TCR sequences. TCRs were defined as expanded if a significant change between any two time points was detected under a Poisson model with p below 0.0001. TCR abundances were normalised to the total number of TCRs sequenced per sample and were expressed as counts per million. MAIT TCRs were defined by TRAV1-2 paired with TRAJ12, TRAJ20 or TRAJ33, and iNKT TCRs by TRAV10 paired with TRAJ18. VDJdb, accessed 1 November 2021, was searched for CMV, EBV and SARS-CoV-2 annotated TCRs, excluding TCRs annotated for multiple antigens. Through fastp at Q25 and MiXCR, TCRdb rebuilt clones from the public reads, retaining in-frame beta chains. Rows merge per CDR3 protein into single entries with the most common DNA and genes. It is TCRdb's table, rather than the study itself, that gives the V and J calls and clone size. The sample table contains more than 60,000 distinct CDR3 sequences; only one count was recorded for under 15% of them. In total, the top ten clones hold 2.7% of the sample.

The sample consisted of whole blood, taken at baseline. The sequence links TRBV7-9 to TRBJ2-7; the D gene remains uncertain. The TCR originated in an adult who was a healthcare worker with PCR-confirmed SARS-CoV-2 infection or an uninfected control (not recorded which). For the CDR3, the sequence is CASSLGAYYEQYF. The DNA is TGTGCCAGCAGCTTAGGTGCTTACTACGAGCAGTACTTC. Beyond the CDR3, the reference TRBV7-9 and TRBJ2-7 genes provide the residues; the full variable domain reads: DTGVSQNPRHKITKRGQNVTFRCDPISEHNRLYWYRQTLGQGPEFLTYFQNEAQLEKSRLLSDRFSAERPKGSFSTLEIQRTEQGDSAMYLCASSLGAYYEQYFGPGTRLTVT.